Described below is a single T cell receptor (beta chain) sequence and its context. Some clones are missing from TCRdb's copy, which holds only in-frame ones; the method was immunoSEQ multiplex PCR. Among some 270,000 clones listed, approximately 83% were seen once. The sample belongs to a study of blood T cell repertoires in COVID-19. The germline V gene has CDR1 SGHRS and CDR2 YFSETQ. With 4 bases removed from V and 2 bases from J, the gap between germline ends came to 12 bases. The CDR3 contains 14 residues. The sequenced material came from peripheral blood. The TCR sequence derives from a person aged 70 to 79 with COVID-19, enrolled during active disease. The chain is built from TRBV5-1 and TRBJ2-5; D perhaps matches TRBD1 (6 bases). This chain's CDR3 is CASSPRTDQETQYF. The CDR3 DNA sequence: TGCGCCAGCAGCCCTCGGACAGATCAAGAGACCCAGTACTTC.